Included here is one T cell receptor (beta chain) sequence, with context. Its antigen is unknown. This sample is drawn from a study of monozygotic twins with inflammatory bowel disease. Study findings and constraints: Clonotype sharing was lower in IBD patients than healthy twins, most markedly with disease activity.

Template switching added UMIs carrying a 6-nucleotide sample barcode. TCRdb derives one entry per CDR3 protein from the 5' RACE reads, leaving out DNA. The sample has approximately 150,000 distinct CDR3 sequences. CDR3 length: 17 residues. Germline V CDR1 and CDR2: LGHNA, YSLEER. The TCR originated in a human donor with ulcerative colitis or Crohn's disease, or a healthy co-twin of an affected twin (not recorded which). The chain has TRBV4-3 and TRBJ1-2; TCRdb's D gene call, TRBD1, goes unchecked for lack of DNA. Sequencing was performed on blood. The CDR3 spells CASSQDPWDSLYYGYTF.